This TCR beta chain came from a study of blood T cell repertoires in COVID-19. On the study more broadly: Specimens from acute and convalescent COVID-19 originated in the United States, Italy and Spain.

Trimming cost V 5 bases and J 4 bases, with 11 bases left between them. Germline CDR1 is LGHDT and CDR2 is YNNKEL (reference sequence). The CDR3 contains 13 residues. Seattle patients were enrolled during active infection and followed longitudinally. This clone showed up just a few times. In the study's own analysis: Estimated nucleated cell counts came from reference gene primer amplification. Generated by immunoSEQ multiplex PCR, the TCRdb table keeps only in-frame clones and is missing some. V, J and clone size derive from that table, while D and trimming were established from the DNA sequence. The table lists some 290,000 clones, 90% of them singletons, with roughly 2.9% in the top ten.

The sequenced material came from peripheral blood. The origin of this receptor is a woman aged 25 to 39 with COVID-19, enrolled during active disease. The rearrangement links TRBV3-1 (or the pseudogene TRBV3-2) to TRBJ1-2; D gene unclear. The CDR3 spells CASSGEQSYGYTF. In DNA form, the CDR3 reads TGTGCCAGCAGCGGGGAGCAATCCTATGGCTACACCTTC.